These 10 T cell receptor beta chains originate from one sample sequenced in a study of blood T cell repertoires in COVID-19 (dated by TCRdb to 2020 to 2022). To prepare the library, the immunoSEQ multiplex PCR assay was applied. The table comes from immuneACCESS by way of TCRdb, which keeps in-frame sequences with V and J called. Part of the clones is missing from these tables; in studies checked, under half for an unresolved V gene and the rest for unknown reasons. The sample includes roughly 120,000 clones, with over 60% observed a single time. Jointly, the top ten make up about 6.6% of the sample. The sequenced sample was peripheral blood. All receptors come from a man between 65 and 85 years old with acute or convalescent COVID-19.

The gene calls are TRBV7-9 and TRBJ1-6, with 9 bases identical to TRBD1. The CDR3 length is 14 residues. Trimming took 7 bases from V and 6 from J; bases not matched to a gene: 4. Per germline, CDR1 SEHNR and CDR2 FQNEAQ (reference sequence). The CDR3 is CASTADRGNSPLHF. The CDR3 DNA follows: TGTGCCAGCACCGCGGACAGGGGTAATTCACCCCTCCACTTT.

The rearrangement joins TRBV6-5 to TRBJ1-1, with TRBD1 identical over 7 bases. J lost 3 bases, V lost 6 bases, and 4 bases had no gene match. The CDR3 has 13 residues. CDR1 MNHEY and CDR2 SVGAGI come from the germline V gene. CDR3: CASRGQVDTEAFF. CDR3 DNA sequence: TGTGCCAGCAGAGGACAGGTGGACACTGAAGCTTTCTTT.

The CDR3 here is CASRLDRVGELFF. For the CDR3, the DNA is TGTGCCAGCAGATTGGACAGGGTTGGGGAGCTGTTTTTT. The chain employs TRBV2 and TRBJ2-2, with 8 positions matching TRBD1. V shed 6 bases, J shed 8 bases, and the junction held 5 bases outside the gene matches. The CDR3 runs to 13 residues. Germline V gene data show CDR1 as SNHLY and CDR2 as FYNNEI. The full variable domain, completed using reference TRBV2 and TRBJ2-2, is EPEVTQTPSHQVTQMGQEVILRCVPISNHLYFYWYRQILGQKVEFLVSFYNNEISEKSEIFDDQFSVERPDGSNFTLKIRSTKLEDSAMYFCASRLDRVGELFFGEGSRLTVL.

The genes are TRBV5-1 and TRBJ2-2; 7 bases are shared with TRBD1. CDR1 is SGHRS and CDR2 is YFSETQ in the germline V gene. The CDR3 consists of 16 residues. V trimming: 1 base; J trimming: 1 base; junction bases outside the gene matches: 4. The CDR3 DNA is TGCGCCAGCAGCTTGAACGCAGGGGGGAACACCGGGGAGCTGTTTTTT. Its protein product is CASSLNAGGNTGELFF.

The rearrangement joins TRBV5-1 to TRBJ1-6; D not certain. CDR1 and CDR2 from the germline V gene are SGHRS and YFSETQ. The CDR3 extends over 14 amino acids. Trimming shortened V by 0 bases and J by 6 bases, and 7 bases separated the two germline ends. In DNA form, the CDR3 reads TGCGCCAGCAGCTTGGAACAGTTTAATTCACCCCTCCACTTT. It codes for CASSLEQFNSPLHF.

This rearrangement joins TRBV2 to TRBJ2-2; 12 nucleotides match TRBD1. CDR1 and CDR2 from the germline V gene are SNHLY and FYNNEI. The J segment lost 7 bases and the V segment lost 5 bases, leaving 11 bases of the junction unmatched. The length of the CDR3 is 17 residues. The CDR3 DNA reads as TGTGCCAGCAGTTCGATAGGGACAGGGGGCTTGAGCGGGGAGCTGTTTTTT. It yields the protein CASSSIGTGGLSGELFF.

The chain carries TRBV30 and TRBJ1-1; 7 bases map to TRBD1. V shed 2 bases and J 0 bases; nucleotides not matched to a gene: 9. The CDR3 runs 16 residues. The germline V gene has CDR1 GTSNPN and CDR2 SVGIG (reference sequence). CDR3: CAWSRQGGRLNTEAFF. CDR3 nucleotide sequence: TGTGCCTGGAGTCGACAGGGTGGAAGGTTGAACACTGAAGCTTTCTTT.

This clone was counted a few times. This sequence joins TRBV28 and TRBJ1-1; D may be TRBD1 (5 bases). Per germline, CDR1 MDHEN and CDR2 SYDVKM. The germline V and J ends were trimmed by 7 bases and 2 bases, with 11 bases remaining between them. CDR3 length: 13 residues. The CDR3 nucleotides read TGTGCCAGCATATCGGGGGGTAACACTGAAGCTTTCTTT. Protein: CASISGGNTEAFF.

The J gene is TRBJ2-7, the V gene TRBV18; TRBD1 matches at 10 bases. Germline V gives CDR1 KGHSH, CDR2 LQKENI. The CDR3 is 15 residues long. J lost 3 bases, V lost 1 base, and 3 bases had no gene match. The CDR3 region is CASSPRQGAGYEQYF. DNA of the CDR3: TGTGCCAGCTCACCACGACAGGGGGCAGGCTACGAGCAGTACTTC. The full variable domain, with the rest looked up from reference TRBV18 and TRBJ2-7, is NAGVMQNPRHLVRRRGQEARLRCSPMKGHSHVYWYRQLPEEGLKFMVYLQKENIIDESGMPKERFSAEFPKEGPSILRIQQVVRGDSAAYFCASSPRQGAGYEQYFGPGTRLTVT.

A note on this clone: This sample includes further DNA sequences coding for the same CDR3. The chain employs TRBV7-9 and TRBJ2-5; D is ambiguous. V gave up 5 bases and J gave up 2 bases, with 9 bases separating them. The germline CDR1 and CDR2 sequences are SEHNR and FQNEAQ (reference sequence). The CDR3 is made up of 13 amino acids. The CDR3 protein is CASSRGGQETQYF. The CDR3 region has the DNA TGTGCCAGCAGCCGCGGCGGTCAAGAGACCCAGTACTTC.